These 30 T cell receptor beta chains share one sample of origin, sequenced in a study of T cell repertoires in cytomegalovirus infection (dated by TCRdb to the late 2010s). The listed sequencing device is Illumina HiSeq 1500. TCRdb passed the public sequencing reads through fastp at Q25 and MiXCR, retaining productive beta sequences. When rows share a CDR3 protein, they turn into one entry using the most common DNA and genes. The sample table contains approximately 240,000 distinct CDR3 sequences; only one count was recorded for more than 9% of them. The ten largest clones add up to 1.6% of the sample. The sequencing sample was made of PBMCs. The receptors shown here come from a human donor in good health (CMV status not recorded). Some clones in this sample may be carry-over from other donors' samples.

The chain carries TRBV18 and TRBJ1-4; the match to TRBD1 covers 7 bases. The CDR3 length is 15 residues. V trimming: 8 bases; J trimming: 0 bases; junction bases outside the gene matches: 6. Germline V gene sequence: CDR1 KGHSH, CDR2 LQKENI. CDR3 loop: CASARDRTTNEKLFF. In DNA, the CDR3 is TGTGCCAGCGCCCGGGACAGAACAACTAATGAAAAACTGTTTTTT.

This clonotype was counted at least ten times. The CDR3 reads CASSFGTGTSELTDTQYF. CDR3 DNA: TGTGCCAGCAGCTTTGGGACCGGGACTAGCGAACTCACAGATACGCAGTATTTT. The chain recombines TRBV7-9 with TRBJ2-3; 10 nucleotides align to TRBD2. From germline, CDR1 is SEHNR and CDR2 FQNEAQ (reference sequence). This CDR3 contains 18 residues. After removal of 3 bases from V and 2 bases from J, the junction contained 11 bases not matched to a gene.

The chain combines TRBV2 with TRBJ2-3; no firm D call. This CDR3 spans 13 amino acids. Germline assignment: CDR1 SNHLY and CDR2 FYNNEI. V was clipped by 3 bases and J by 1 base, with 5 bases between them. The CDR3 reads CASSDAGTDTQYF. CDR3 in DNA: TGTGCCAGCAGTGACGCGGGCACAGATACGCAGTATTTT.

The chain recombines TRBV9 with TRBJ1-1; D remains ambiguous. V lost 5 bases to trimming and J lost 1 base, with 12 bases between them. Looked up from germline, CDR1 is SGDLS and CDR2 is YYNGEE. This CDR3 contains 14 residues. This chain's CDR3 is CASSDIAKNTEAFF. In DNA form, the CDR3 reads TGTGCCAGCAGTGATATTGCAAAGAACACTGAAGCTTTCTTT.

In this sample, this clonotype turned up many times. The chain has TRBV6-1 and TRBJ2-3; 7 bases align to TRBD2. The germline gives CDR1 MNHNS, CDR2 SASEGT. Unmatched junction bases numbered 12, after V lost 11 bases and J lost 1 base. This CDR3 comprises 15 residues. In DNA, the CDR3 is TGTGCCGGGGGGAGACGCGGGGGTGGCACAGATACGCAGTATTTT. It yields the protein CAGGRRGGGTDTQYF.

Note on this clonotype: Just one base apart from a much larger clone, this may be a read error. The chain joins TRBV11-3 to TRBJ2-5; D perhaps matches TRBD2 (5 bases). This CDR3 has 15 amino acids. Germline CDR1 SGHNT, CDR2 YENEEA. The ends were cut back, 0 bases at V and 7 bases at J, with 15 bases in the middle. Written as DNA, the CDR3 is TGTGCCAGCAGCTTAGATACCGGGGTTGAGGTGACCCAGTACTTC. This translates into CASSLDTGVEVTQYF.

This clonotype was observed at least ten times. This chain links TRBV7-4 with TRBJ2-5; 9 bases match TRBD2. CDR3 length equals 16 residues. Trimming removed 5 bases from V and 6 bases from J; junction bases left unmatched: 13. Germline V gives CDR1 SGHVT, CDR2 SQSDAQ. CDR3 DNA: TGTGCCAGCAGCCACATGGCCAGCGGGGGGCCTCAGACCCAGTACTTC. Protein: CASSHMASGGPQTQYF. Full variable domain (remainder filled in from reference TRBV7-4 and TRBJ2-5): GAGVSQSPRYKVAKRGRDVALRCDSISGHVTLYWYRQTLGQGSEVLTYSQSDAQRDKSGRPSGRFSAERPERSVSTLKIQRTEQGDSAVYLCASSHMASGGPQTQYFGPGTRLLVL.

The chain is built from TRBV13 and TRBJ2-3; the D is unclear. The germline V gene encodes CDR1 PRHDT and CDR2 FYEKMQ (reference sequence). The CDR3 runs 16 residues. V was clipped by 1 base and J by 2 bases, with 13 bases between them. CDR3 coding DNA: TGTGCCAGCAGCTTAGCACAGACCGGACCCACAGATACGCAGTATTTT. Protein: CASSLAQTGPTDTQYF.

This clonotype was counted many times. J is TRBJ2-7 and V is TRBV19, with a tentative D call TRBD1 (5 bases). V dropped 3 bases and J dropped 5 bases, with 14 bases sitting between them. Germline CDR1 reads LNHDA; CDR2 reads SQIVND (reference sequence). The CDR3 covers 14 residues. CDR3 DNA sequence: TGTGCCAGTAGTATGCAGGGTTGGGGCCACGAGCAGTACTTC. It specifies CASSMQGWGHEQYF.

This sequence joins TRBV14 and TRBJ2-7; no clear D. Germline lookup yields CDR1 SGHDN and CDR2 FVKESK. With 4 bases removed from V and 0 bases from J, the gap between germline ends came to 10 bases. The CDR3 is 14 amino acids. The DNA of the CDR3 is TGTGCCAGCAGCCCCCGGACGGTCTCCTACGAGCAGTACTTC. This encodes CASSPRTVSYEQYF.

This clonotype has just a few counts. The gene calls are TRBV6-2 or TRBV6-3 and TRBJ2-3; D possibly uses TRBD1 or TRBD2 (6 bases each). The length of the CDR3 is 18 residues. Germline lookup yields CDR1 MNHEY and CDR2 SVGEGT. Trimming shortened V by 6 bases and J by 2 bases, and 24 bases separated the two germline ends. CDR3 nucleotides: TGTGCCAGCAGCGAGGATCCCTACAGGGCGGACTACACAGATACGCAGTATTTT. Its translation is CASSEDPYRADYTDTQYF.

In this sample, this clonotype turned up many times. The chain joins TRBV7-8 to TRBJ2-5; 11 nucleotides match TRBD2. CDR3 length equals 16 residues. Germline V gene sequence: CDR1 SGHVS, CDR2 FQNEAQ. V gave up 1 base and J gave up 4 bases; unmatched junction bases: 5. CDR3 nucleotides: TGTGCCAGCAGCTTAGAAATAGCGGGGGGGCCAGAGACCCAGTACTTC. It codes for CASSLEIAGGPETQYF. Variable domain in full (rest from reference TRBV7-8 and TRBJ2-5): GAGVSQSPRYKVAKRGQDVALRCDPISGHVSLFWYQQALGQGPEFLTYFQNEAQLDKSGLPSDRFFAERPEGSVSTLKIQRTQQEDSAVYLCASSLEIAGGPETQYFGPGTRLLVL.

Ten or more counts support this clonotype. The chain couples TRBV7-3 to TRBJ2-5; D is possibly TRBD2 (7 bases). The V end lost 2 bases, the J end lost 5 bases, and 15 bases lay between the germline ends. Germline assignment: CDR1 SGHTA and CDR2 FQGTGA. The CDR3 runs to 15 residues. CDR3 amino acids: CASSLGAGAGETQYF. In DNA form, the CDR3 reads TGTGCCAGCAGCTTAGGGGCGGGGGCGGGTGAGACCCAGTACTTC.

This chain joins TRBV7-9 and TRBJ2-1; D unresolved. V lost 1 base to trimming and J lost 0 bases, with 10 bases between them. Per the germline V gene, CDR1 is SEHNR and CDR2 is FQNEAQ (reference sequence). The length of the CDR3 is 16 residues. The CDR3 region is CASSLGTMSSYNEQFF. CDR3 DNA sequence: TGTGCCAGCAGCTTAGGCACTATGAGCTCCTACAATGAGCAGTTCTTC.

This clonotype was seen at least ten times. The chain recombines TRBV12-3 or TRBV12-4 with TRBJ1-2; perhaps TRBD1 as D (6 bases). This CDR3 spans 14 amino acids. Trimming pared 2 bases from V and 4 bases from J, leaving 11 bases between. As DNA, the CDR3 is TGTGCCAGCAGTTTAACTAGGGACATCTATGGCTACACCTTC. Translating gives CASSLTRDIYGYTF.

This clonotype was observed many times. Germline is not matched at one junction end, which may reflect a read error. As DNA, the CDR3 is TGTGCCAGCAGCTTAGAAGTTACTAGCGTTCCCAATTTT. As protein: CASSLEVTSVPNF. The V and J genes are TRBV7-2 and TRBJ2-3; the match to TRBD2 covers 7 bases. The CDR3 is made up of 13 amino acids. Germline CDR1 SGHTA, CDR2 FQGNSA.

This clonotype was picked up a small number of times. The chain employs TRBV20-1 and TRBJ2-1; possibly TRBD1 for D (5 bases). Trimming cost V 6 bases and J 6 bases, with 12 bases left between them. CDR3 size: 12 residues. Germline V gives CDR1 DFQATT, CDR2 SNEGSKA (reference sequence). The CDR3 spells CSAVIRGNEQFF. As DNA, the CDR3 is TGCAGTGCCGTGATTAGGGGCAATGAGCAGTTCTTC.

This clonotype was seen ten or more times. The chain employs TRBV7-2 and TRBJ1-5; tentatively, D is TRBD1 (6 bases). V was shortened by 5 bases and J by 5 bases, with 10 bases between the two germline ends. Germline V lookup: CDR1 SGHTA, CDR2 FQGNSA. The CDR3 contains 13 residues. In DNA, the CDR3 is TGTGCCAGCAGCGTCCCAGGGGATCAGCCCCAGCATTTT. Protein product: CASSVPGDQPQHF.

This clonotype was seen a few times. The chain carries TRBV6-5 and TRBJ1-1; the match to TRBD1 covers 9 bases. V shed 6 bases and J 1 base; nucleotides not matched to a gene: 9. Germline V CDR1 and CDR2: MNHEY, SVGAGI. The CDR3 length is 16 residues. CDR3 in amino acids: CASRVTGGRGNTEAFF. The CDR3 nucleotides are TGTGCCAGCAGAGTAACAGGGGGCAGGGGGAACACTGAAGCTTTCTTT.

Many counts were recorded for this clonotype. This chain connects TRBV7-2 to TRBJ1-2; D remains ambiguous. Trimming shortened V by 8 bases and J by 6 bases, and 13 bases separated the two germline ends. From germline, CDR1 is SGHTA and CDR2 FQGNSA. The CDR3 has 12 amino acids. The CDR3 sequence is CASVDRADGYTF. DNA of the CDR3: TGTGCCAGCGTCGATCGGGCAGATGGCTACACCTTC.

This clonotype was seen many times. CDR3 nucleotides: TGTGCCAGCAGCCCAGTTGGCACAGTTGGTTATAATGAAAAACTGTTTTTT. Residues: CASSPVGTVGYNEKLFF. The V call is TRBV27, the J call TRBJ1-4; D gene ambiguous. Trimming shortened V by 6 bases and J by 4 bases, and 21 bases separated the two germline ends. The CDR3 has 17 residues. Germline V lookup: CDR1 MNHEY, CDR2 SMNVEV (reference sequence). Full variable domain (remainder filled in from reference TRBV27 and TRBJ1-4): EAQVTQNPRYLITVTGKKLTVTCSQNMNHEYMSWYRQDPGLGLRQIYYSMNVEVTDKGDVPEGYKVSRKEKRNFPLILESPSPNQTSLYFCASSPVGTVGYNEKLFFGSGTQLSVL.

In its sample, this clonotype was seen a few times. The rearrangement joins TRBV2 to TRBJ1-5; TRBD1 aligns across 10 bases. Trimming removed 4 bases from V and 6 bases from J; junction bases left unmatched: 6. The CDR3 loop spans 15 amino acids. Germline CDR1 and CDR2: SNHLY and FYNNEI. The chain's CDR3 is CASSGDRGHAQPQHF. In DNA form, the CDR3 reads TGTGCCAGCAGTGGCGACAGGGGGCACGCTCAGCCCCAGCATTTT. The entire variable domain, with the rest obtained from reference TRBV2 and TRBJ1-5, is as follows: EPEVTQTPSHQVTQMGQEVILRCVPISNHLYFYWYRQILGQKVEFLVSFYNNEISEKSEIFDDQFSVERPDGSNFTLKIRSTKLEDSAMYFCASSGDRGHAQPQHFGDGTRLSIL.

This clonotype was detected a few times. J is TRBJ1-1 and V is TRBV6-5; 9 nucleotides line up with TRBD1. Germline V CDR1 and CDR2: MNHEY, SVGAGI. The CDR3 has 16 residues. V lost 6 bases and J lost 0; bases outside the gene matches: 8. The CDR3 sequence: CASRLLGQGMNTEAFF. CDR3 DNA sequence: TGTGCCAGCAGACTGCTAGGACAGGGGATGAACACTGAAGCTTTCTTT.

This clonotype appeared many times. CDR3 residues: CASSLERQGMETQYF. In DNA form, the CDR3 reads TGCGCCAGCAGCTTAGAGAGACAGGGTATGGAGACCCAGTACTTC. The V gene is TRBV5-1, the J gene TRBJ2-5; 7 nucleotides agree with TRBD1. The CDR3 length is 15 residues. Germline V gene data show CDR1 as SGHRS and CDR2 as YFSETQ. V lost 2 bases and J lost 5; bases outside the gene matches: 9. The entire variable domain, with the rest obtained from reference TRBV5-1 and TRBJ2-5, is as follows: KAGVTQTPRYLIKTRGQQVTLSCSPISGHRSVSWYQQTPGQGLQFLFEYFSETQRNKGNFPGRFSGRQFSNSRSEMNVSTLELGDSALYLCASSLERQGMETQYFGPGTRLLVL.

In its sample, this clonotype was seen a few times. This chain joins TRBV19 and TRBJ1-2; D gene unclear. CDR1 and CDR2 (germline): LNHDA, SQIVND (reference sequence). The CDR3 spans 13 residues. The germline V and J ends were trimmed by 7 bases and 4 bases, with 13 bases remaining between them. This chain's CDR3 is CASTRRTAYGYTF. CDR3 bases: TGTGCCAGTACCCGAAGGACGGCCTATGGCTACACCTTC.

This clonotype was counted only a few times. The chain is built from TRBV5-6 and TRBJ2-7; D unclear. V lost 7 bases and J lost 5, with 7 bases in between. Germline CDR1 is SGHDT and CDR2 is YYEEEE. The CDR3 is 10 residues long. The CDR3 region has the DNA TGTGCCAGCGGGCAGCACGAGCAGTACTTC. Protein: CASGQHEQYF.

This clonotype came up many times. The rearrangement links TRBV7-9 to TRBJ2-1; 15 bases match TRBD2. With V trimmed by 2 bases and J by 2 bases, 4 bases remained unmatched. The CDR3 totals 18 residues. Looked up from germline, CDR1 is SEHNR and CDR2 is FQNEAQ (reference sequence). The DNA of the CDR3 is TGTGCCAGCAGCTTACCCAGGACTAGCGGGAGGGCCTACAATGAGCAGTTCTTC. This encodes CASSLPRTSGRAYNEQFF.

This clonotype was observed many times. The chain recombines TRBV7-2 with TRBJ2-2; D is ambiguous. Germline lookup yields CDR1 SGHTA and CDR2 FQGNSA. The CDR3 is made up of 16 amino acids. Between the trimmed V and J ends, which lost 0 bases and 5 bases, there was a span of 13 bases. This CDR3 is CASSLAGSHGTGELFF. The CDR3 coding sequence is TGTGCCAGCAGCTTAGCGGGAAGCCATGGAACCGGGGAGCTGTTTTTT.

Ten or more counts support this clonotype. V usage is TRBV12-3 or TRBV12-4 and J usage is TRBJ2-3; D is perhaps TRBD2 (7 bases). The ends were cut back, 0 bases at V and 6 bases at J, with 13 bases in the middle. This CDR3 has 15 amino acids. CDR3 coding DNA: TGTGCCAGCAGTTTAGCGGGGGGGGCTGTTGATACGCAGTATTTT. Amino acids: CASSLAGGAVDTQYF.

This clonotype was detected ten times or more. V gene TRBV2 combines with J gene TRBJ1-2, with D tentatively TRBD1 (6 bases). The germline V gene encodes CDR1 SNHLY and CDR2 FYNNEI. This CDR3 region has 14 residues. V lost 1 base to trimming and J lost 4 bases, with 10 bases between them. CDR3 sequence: CASSEDGQSYGYTF. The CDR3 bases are TGTGCCAGCAGTGAAGATGGACAGTCCTATGGCTACACCTTC.